The next 17 T cell receptor beta chains were all read from a single sample in a study of blood T cell repertoires in COVID-19. Produced via immunoSEQ multiplex PCR; TCRdb's table is partial and in-frame only. The sample has over 95,000 clones, about 88% seen once. The sequenced material came from peripheral blood. These receptor sequences come from a woman in her 70s who had recovered from COVID-19.

The CDR3: CASSPTGVNTGELFF. The CDR3 nucleotides read TGTGCCAGCAGTCCTACCGGGGTCAACACCGGGGAGCTGTTTTTT. The chain carries TRBV27 and TRBJ2-2; perhaps TRBD2 as D (5 bases). CDR3 length: 15 residues. Trimming left V 5 bases short and J 2 bases short, with 12 bases between. CDR1 is MNHEY, CDR2 SMNVEV, per germline (reference sequence).

This clone was detected a few times. This chain joins TRBV11-3 and TRBJ2-1; TRBD2 matches 8 bases. J lost 0 bases, V lost 3 bases, and 4 bases had no gene match. CDR1 and CDR2 from the germline V gene are SGHNT and YENEEA. The CDR3 covers 16 residues. The CDR3 is CASSFSRGGSYNEQFF. Here the CDR3 DNA reads TGTGCCAGCAGCTTCAGCCGGGGGGGCTCCTACAATGAGCAGTTCTTC.

This chain connects TRBV11-1 to TRBJ1-4; 9 bases are a match to TRBD1. Per the germline V gene, CDR1 is SGHAT and CDR2 is FQDESV (reference sequence). The CDR3 consists of 15 residues. V was pared by 5 bases and J by 6 bases, with 7 bases of the junction left unmatched. CDR3 DNA sequence: TGTGCCAGCAGCCGTACAGGGGGCTTTGATGAAAAACTGTTTTTT. It encodes CASSRTGGFDEKLFF.

The chain is built from TRBV7-9 and TRBJ2-6; possible D gene TRBD1, 6 bases. Germline values: CDR1 SEHNR, CDR2 FQNEAQ (reference sequence). Trimming removed 0 bases at V and 3 bases at J, with 12 bases between. The length of the CDR3 is 17 residues. This chain's CDR3 is CASSLALGGLGANVLTF. CDR3 DNA: TGTGCCAGCAGCTTAGCTTTAGGGGGTCTTGGGGCCAACGTCCTGACTTTC.

This chain links TRBV2 with TRBJ2-3; TRBD2 matches 9 bases. The germline gives CDR1 SNHLY, CDR2 FYNNEI. J gave up 8 bases and V 10 bases, and 10 bases lay outside the gene matches. This CDR3 contains 13 residues. The CDR3 loop is CANTSGPHGTQYF. CDR3 nucleotide sequence: TGTGCCAACACTAGCGGGCCCCACGGTACGCAGTATTTT.

The chain couples TRBV28 to TRBJ1-2; the D gene is possibly TRBD1 (6 bases). The germline V and J ends were trimmed by 7 bases and 3 bases, with 12 bases remaining between them. The CDR3 sequence is 13 residues long. CDR1 is MDHEN, CDR2 SYDVKM, per germline. CDR3 amino acids: CASTLGGYYGYTF. The CDR3 DNA sequence: TGTGCCAGCACCCTAGGGGGATACTATGGCTACACCTTC.

The chain joins TRBV30 to TRBJ1-3; 7 nucleotides match TRBD1. Germline values: CDR1 GTSNPN, CDR2 SVGIG (reference sequence). The CDR3 covers 14 residues. V was pared by 2 bases and J by 4 bases, with 5 bases of the junction left unmatched. Written as DNA, the CDR3 is TGTGCCTGGAGTACAGGGGTTTCAGGAAACACCATATATTTT. This sequence encodes CAWSTGVSGNTIYF.

J is TRBJ1-5 and V is TRBV7-2, with D uncertain. With 2 bases removed from V and 3 bases from J, the gap between germline ends came to 11 bases. Germline V gene lookup returns CDR1 SGHTA and CDR2 FQGNSA. The CDR3 has 15 residues. The CDR3 is CASSLLPQPNQPQHF. DNA of the CDR3: TGTGCCAGCAGCTTACTCCCACAGCCCAATCAGCCCCAGCATTTT.

The chain is built from TRBV4-3 and TRBJ2-5; D may be TRBD1 (6 bases). The CDR3 spans 17 residues. Germline CDR1 and CDR2: LGHNA and YSLEER. The ends were cut back, 4 bases at V and 4 bases at J, with 22 bases in the middle. CDR3 loop: CASSRGYGVIGGETQYF. The CDR3 DNA sequence: TGCGCCAGCAGCCGAGGTTACGGAGTGATAGGGGGAGAGACCCAGTACTTC.

V usage is TRBV19 and J usage is TRBJ1-5, with D unresolved. CDR3 length: 14 amino acids. Trimming stripped 1 base from V and 3 bases from J, with 7 bases between. The germline CDR1 and CDR2 sequences are LNHDA and SQIVND (reference sequence). The CDR3 protein is CASSIVQVNQPQHF. The CDR3, as DNA: TGTGCCAGTAGTATAGTGCAGGTCAATCAGCCCCAGCATTTT.

The chain couples TRBV3-1 (or the pseudogene TRBV3-2) to TRBJ1-2, with 10 bases fitting TRBD1. With 5 bases clipped from V and 5 bases from J, the junction kept 2 bases outside the gene matches. Germline V CDR1 and CDR2: LGHDT, YNNKEL (reference sequence). This CDR3 contains 13 residues. CDR3 residues: CASSWTGGYGYTF. CDR3 sequence (DNA): TGTGCCAGCAGCTGGACAGGGGGTTATGGCTACACCTTC.

The rearrangement links TRBV29-1 to TRBJ1-2; 7 bases align to TRBD1. The CDR3 has 13 residues. Germline V gene lookup returns CDR1 SQVTM and CDR2 ANQGSEA. V lost 6 bases and J lost 3; bases outside the gene matches: 7. The CDR3 protein is CSVVNDRDYGYTF. In nucleotides, the CDR3 is TGCAGCGTGGTGAACGACAGGGACTATGGCTACACCTTC.

The rearrangement links TRBV18 to TRBJ2-6; 8 nucleotides match TRBD2. Germline CDR1 is KGHSH and CDR2 is LQKENI. The CDR3 covers 17 residues. V was pared by 1 base and J by 4 bases, with 6 bases of the junction left unmatched. The CDR3 loop is CASSPLGLAPGANVLTF. CDR3 DNA: TGTGCCAGCTCACCACTCGGACTAGCTCCCGGGGCCAACGTCCTGACTTTC.

This chain connects TRBV30 to TRBJ1-2; the D gene is possibly TRBD1 (5 bases). With 1 base removed from V and 6 bases from J, the gap between germline ends came to 6 bases. Germline CDR1 GTSNPN, CDR2 SVGIG (reference sequence). CDR3 length equals 11 residues. The CDR3 DNA is TGTGCCTGGAGTGCCAGGGATGGCTACACCTTC. Translating gives CAWSARDGYTF.

This sequence joins TRBV5-1 and TRBJ2-5, with a weak D call TRBD1 (6 bases). Deletions cut 4 bases from V and 1 base from J, with 17 bases between. There are 16 residues in the CDR3. The germline V gene has CDR1 SGHRS and CDR2 YFSETQ. CDR3 nucleotide sequence: TGCGCCAGCAGCCTGGAAAGAGGACAGATCCAAGAGACCCAGTACTTC. Translated, it gives CASSLERGQIQETQYF.

The table lists this clone with a count of one. The rearrangement uses TRBV3-1 (or the pseudogene TRBV3-2) and TRBJ2-5, with 8 positions matching TRBD2. This CDR3 has 16 residues. Trimming cost V 0 bases and J 8 bases; bases outside gene matches: 11. Germline-derived CDR1 and CDR2 are LGHDT and YNNKEL (reference sequence). The CDR3 sequence is CASSQELVPRGGTQYF. The CDR3 region has the DNA TGTGCCAGCAGCCAAGAATTGGTACCCCGGGGGGGAACCCAGTACTTC.

The CDR3 loop reads CASSHTGVGTEAFF. As DNA, the CDR3 is TGTGCCAGTAGTCATACAGGGGTGGGCACTGAAGCTTTCTTT. This chain uses TRBV19 with TRBJ1-1, with TRBD1 identical over 7 bases. The germline V gene encodes CDR1 LNHDA and CDR2 SQIVND (reference sequence). This CDR3 spans 14 amino acids. V shed 5 bases and J 4 bases; nucleotides not matched to a gene: 7.